The next 28 T cell receptor beta chains were all read from a single sample in a study of cytomegalovirus exposure and HLA in healthy donors. This PCR relied on a set of 60 Vbeta primers and 13 Jbeta primers. Generated by immunoSEQ multiplex PCR, the TCRdb table keeps only in-frame clones and is missing some. Of about 84,000 clones listed, around 80% are singletons. The sample was PBMCs. These receptors all stem from a male donor in good health and CMV-seropositive.

The chain is built from TRBV30 and TRBJ2-6; no clear D gene. V shed 3 bases and J shed 1 base, with 7 bases lying between them. CDR3 length equals 14 residues. Germline V gene lookup returns CDR1 GTSNPN and CDR2 SVGIG (reference sequence). The CDR3 nucleotides are TGTGCCTGGAGACCTAAATCTGGGGCCAACGTCCTGACTTTC. This gives the protein CAWRPKSGANVLTF.

The chain joins TRBV11-2 to TRBJ1-5; D is ambiguous. CDR1 and CDR2 (germline): SGHAT, FQNNGV. The CDR3 consists of 14 residues. Trimming left V 1 base short and J 0 bases short, with 4 bases between. The chain's CDR3 is CASSLGLSNQPQHF. The CDR3 nucleotides are TGTGCCAGCAGCTTAGGACTTAGCAATCAGCCCCAGCATTTT.

This clone showed up just once. This chain connects TRBV6-5 to TRBJ2-1; 9 bases map to TRBD2. CDR1 is MNHEY, CDR2 SVGAGI, per germline. CDR3 length: 14 amino acids. With V trimmed by 5 bases and J by 2 bases, 1 base remained unmatched. The CDR3 DNA reads as TGTGCCAGCAGTGAGCGGGGGGCCTACAATGAGCAGTTCTTC. It specifies CASSERGAYNEQFF.

The CDR3 is CASSKNPGTQYF. The CDR3 DNA reads TGTGCCAGCAGCAAAAACCCGGGGACCCAGTACTTC. The chain carries TRBV5-4 and TRBJ2-5; no firm D call. The CDR3 extends over 12 amino acids. Germline loops: CDR1 SGHNT, CDR2 YYREEE (reference sequence). V gave up 4 bases and J gave up 7 bases, with 11 bases separating them.

The V gene is TRBV30, the J gene TRBJ1-2; possibly TRBD1 for D (6 bases). This CDR3 has 16 amino acids. V was cut by 0 bases and J by 4 bases, with 18 bases left in between. Germline V lookup: CDR1 GTSNPN, CDR2 SVGIG (reference sequence). The CDR3 region is CAWSVRFPSDSYGYTF. The CDR3 nucleotides read TGTGCCTGGAGTGTAAGGTTCCCCTCGGACAGCTATGGCTACACCTTC.

This clone was seen a handful of times. The gene calls are TRBV2 and TRBJ1-3; D gene unclear. The V end was cut by 10 bases, the J end by 5 bases, with 6 bases between. The CDR3 has 10 amino acids. Germline lookup yields CDR1 SNHLY and CDR2 FYNNEI. The CDR3 DNA sequence: TGTGCCACACTCCGAAACACCATATATTTT. It encodes CATLRNTIYF.

V and J are TRBV10-3 and TRBJ1-1; D is possibly TRBD1 (6 bases). The V end lost 1 base, the J end lost 4 bases, and 13 bases lay between the germline ends. This CDR3 is 15 amino acids long. The V gene's germline CDR1 is ENHRY and CDR2 SYGVKD. CDR3 residues: CAISEYLGAVTEAFF. The DNA of the CDR3 is TGTGCCATCAGTGAGTATTTGGGGGCGGTCACTGAAGCTTTCTTT.

As regards this clone: A read error may produce the germline difference seen at one junction end. Other nucleotide sequences in the sample specify the same CDR3. The chain recombines TRBV25-1 with TRBJ2-7; 9 bases fit TRBD1. The length of the CDR3 is 16 residues. Germline CDR1 is MGHDK and CDR2 is SYGVNS. The CDR3 spells CASSSGTGNRFNEQYF. In DNA form, the CDR3 reads TGCGCCAGCAGTTCCGGGACAGGGAATCGTTTCAACGAGCAGTACTTC.

V usage is TRBV2 and J usage is TRBJ1-2, with D hard to call. Trimming removed 3 bases at V and 8 bases at J, with 13 bases between. CDR1 SNHLY and CDR2 FYNNEI come from the germline V gene. The CDR3 has 13 amino acids. The CDR3 protein is CASSDRLAEGYTF. Here the CDR3 DNA reads TGTGCCAGCAGTGACAGGCTAGCGGAAGGCTACACCTTC.

The genes are TRBV7-9 and TRBJ2-2; no clear D. The CDR3 sequence is 14 residues long. Germline-derived CDR1 and CDR2 are SEHNR and FQNEAQ (reference sequence). V gave up 1 base and J gave up 6 bases, with 9 bases separating them. The CDR3 loop is CASSLVGTAGELFF. CDR3 DNA: TGTGCCAGCAGCTTAGTCGGAACAGCCGGGGAGCTGTTTTTT.

The J gene is TRBJ1-3, the V gene TRBV5-1; D remains unclear. CDR1 is SGHRS and CDR2 is YFSETQ in the germline V gene. This CDR3 comprises 14 residues. V lost 4 bases and J 4 bases, leaving 12 bases between the germline ends. The CDR3 DNA is TGCGCCAGCAGCGGCGAGCTAGGAGGAAACACCATATATTTT. As protein: CASSGELGGNTIYF.

In this sample, this clone turned up a few times. The rearrangement links TRBV6-4 to TRBJ2-3, with TRBD2 identical over 12 bases. In germline, CDR1 is MRHNA, CDR2 SNTAGT. The junction had 5 bases not matched to a gene; V was cut back by 5 bases and J by 5 bases. CDR3 length: 15 amino acids. The CDR3: CASSRLAGEVDTQYF. CDR3 DNA: TGTGCCAGCAGTCGACTAGCGGGAGAGGTAGATACGCAGTATTTT.

This chain joins TRBV2 and TRBJ1-2; D ambiguous. This CDR3 spans 13 amino acids. Germline lookup yields CDR1 SNHLY and CDR2 FYNNEI. V was trimmed by 4 bases and J by 7 bases, leaving 13 bases between them. CDR3 in DNA: TGTGCCAGCAGTGTGAGTGGTCCGTCTGGCTACACCTTC. It is translated as CASSVSGPSGYTF.

This rearrangement joins TRBV4-2 to TRBJ2-7, with 11 bases fitting TRBD2. The CDR3 runs to 15 residues. CDR1 is LGHNA, CDR2 YNFKEQ, per germline. V was clipped by 7 bases and J by 4 bases; unmatched bases: 9. The CDR3 spells CASTSGTSGIYEQYF. Here the CDR3 DNA reads TGTGCCAGCACCTCCGGGACTAGCGGTATATACGAGCAGTACTTC.

The gene calls are TRBV28 and TRBJ2-1; 11 nucleotides line up with TRBD2. The junction had 7 bases not matched to a gene; V was cut back by 5 bases and J by 7 bases. There are 15 residues in the CDR3. CDR1 is MDHEN and CDR2 is SYDVKM in the germline V gene. This CDR3 reads CASSPGLAEFNEQFF. CDR3 sequence (DNA): TGTGCCAGCAGTCCGGGACTAGCGGAGTTTAATGAGCAGTTCTTC.

This clone was recorded only once. The chain employs TRBV25-1 and TRBJ2-3, with D hard to call. CDR1 and CDR2 (germline): MGHDK, SYGVNS. V lost 7 bases and J lost 0, with 5 bases in between. The CDR3 totals 12 residues. The chain's CDR3 is CASTVSTDTQYF. In nucleotides, the CDR3 is TGTGCCAGCACCGTAAGCACAGATACGCAGTATTTT.

The CDR3 reads CASSLFGGRATYTGELFF. CDR3 nucleotide sequence: TGTGCCAGCAGCTTATTTGGCGGGAGGGCTACCTACACCGGGGAGCTGTTTTTT. The chain joins TRBV7-2 to TRBJ2-2; TRBD2 aligns across 9 bases. This CDR3 is built from 18 residues. The V gene end was trimmed by 2 bases and the J gene end by 3 bases; junction bases not matched to a gene: 10. The germline V gene encodes CDR1 SGHTA and CDR2 FQGNSA.

The V and J genes are TRBV10-3 and TRBJ2-5; D unclear. The CDR3 extends over 14 amino acids. V was clipped by 6 bases and J by 1 base, with 12 bases between them. Per germline, CDR1 ENHRY and CDR2 SYGVKD. Written as DNA, the CDR3 is TGTGCCATCAGAGCTGTCGGGTCCCAAGAGACCCAGTACTTC. It specifies CAIRAVGSQETQYF.

The chain carries TRBV27 and TRBJ1-5; D unclear. The ends were cut back, 3 bases at V and 2 bases at J, with 11 bases in the middle. Germline lookup yields CDR1 MNHEY and CDR2 SMNVEV (reference sequence). This CDR3 is built from 15 residues. As DNA, the CDR3 is TGTGCCAGCAGTTTGGGAGGGCTGGGCAATCAGCCCCAGCATTTT. Its translation is CASSLGGLGNQPQHF.

This sequence joins TRBV27 and TRBJ1-1; D not certain. Looked up from germline, CDR1 is MNHEY and CDR2 is SMNVEV (reference sequence). Trimming cost V 5 bases and J 0 bases, with 7 bases left between them. The CDR3 covers 13 residues. The CDR3 DNA reads as TGTGCCAGCAGTCTAGGCATGAACACTGAAGCTTTCTTT. Translation gives CASSLGMNTEAFF.

The chain uses TRBV5-1 and TRBJ2-3; TRBD2 is a possible D gene (5 bases). The CDR3 contains 13 residues. Per the germline V gene, CDR1 is SGHRS and CDR2 is YFSETQ. With 4 bases removed from V and 3 bases from J, the gap between germline ends came to 9 bases. The CDR3 spells CASSPGSTDTQYF. The DNA of the CDR3 is TGCGCCAGCAGCCCGGGATCTACAGATACGCAGTATTTT.

J is TRBJ2-1 and V is TRBV5-6, with D maybe TRBD2 (7 bases). Germline lookup yields CDR1 SGHDT and CDR2 YYEEEE. This CDR3 has 19 residues. V was shortened by 1 base and J by 8 bases, with 28 bases between the two germline ends. In DNA form, the CDR3 reads TGTGCCAGCAGCTTGCTATACAGGGAGCGAGCGGGAAAGGATGATGAGCAGTTCTTC. It specifies CASSLLYRERAGKDDEQFF.

This chain uses TRBV6-4 with TRBJ2-1; the D is unclear. The V and J ends lost 2 bases and 5 bases respectively, with 13 bases between them. Germline V gene lookup returns CDR1 MRHNA and CDR2 SNTAGT. The CDR3 is 15 amino acids. The CDR3, as DNA: TGTGCCAGCAGTGACGGGCACATGAGTCACAATGAGCAGTTCTTC. Translating gives CASSDGHMSHNEQFF.

This clone is a singleton in its sample. The chain is built from TRBV7-9 and TRBJ1-1; 9 bases are shared with TRBD1. In germline, CDR1 is SEHNR, CDR2 FQNEAQ (reference sequence). The CDR3 extends over 15 amino acids. Germline trimming cut 5 bases from V and 6 bases from J; bases unmatched to any gene: 10. CDR3 in DNA: TGTGCCAGCAGCGTCACCACAGGGGGCGCAGCTGAAGCTTTCTTT. Amino acid sequence: CASSVTTGGAAEAFF.

V and J are TRBV28 and TRBJ2-7; TRBD1 is a possible D gene (7 bases). The V gene's germline CDR1 is MDHEN and CDR2 SYDVKM. V was pared by 6 bases and J by 3 bases, with 15 bases between. The CDR3 covers 14 residues. CDR3 region: CASRAGQPGYEQYF. CDR3 DNA: TGTGCCAGCAGGGCGGGACAGCCAGGCTACGAGCAGTACTTC.

This clone appeared once. CDR3: CASRLTENQPQHF. In nucleotides, the CDR3 is TGTGCCAGTCGGCTGACAGAGAATCAGCCCCAGCATTTT. V and J are TRBV19 and TRBJ1-5, with D possibly matching TRBD1 (5 bases). Germline loops: CDR1 LNHDA, CDR2 SQIVND (reference sequence). The CDR3 spans 13 residues. Trimming shortened V by 8 bases and J by 4 bases, and 12 bases separated the two germline ends.

This clone has just a few counts. The chain has TRBV7-2 and TRBJ1-2, with a weak D call TRBD1 (5 bases). The CDR3 spans 15 residues. Germline values: CDR1 SGHTA, CDR2 FQGNSA. V was clipped by 1 base and J by 6 bases, with 15 bases between them. The DNA for the CDR3 is TGTGCCAGCAGCTTAGATCGGTGGGCGGGGGATGGCTACACCTTC. It yields the protein CASSLDRWAGDGYTF.

The table lists this clone with a few counts. The chain couples TRBV10-1 to TRBJ2-7, with TRBD2 matching 7 bases. CDR1 is WNHNN and CDR2 is SYGVQD in the germline V gene (reference sequence). CDR3 length: 14 residues. The V gene end was trimmed by 8 bases and the J gene end by 3 bases; junction bases not matched to a gene: 10. The CDR3 region is CASRGWRDYYEQYF. The CDR3 nucleotides read TGCGCCAGCCGGGGGTGGCGGGACTACTACGAGCAGTACTTC.